The rows below give T cell receptor beta chains drawn from one sample of a study of blood T cell repertoires in COVID-19. Repertoires were generated with immunoSEQ multiplex PCR, while TCRdb's copy carries only in-frame clones and drops some. This sample has roughly 500,000 clones; 89% occur once, and the top ten carry 0.9%. Sequencing used peripheral blood. The origin of the receptors is a man aged 18 to 30 with COVID-19, enrolled during active disease. CDR3s include the opening cysteine and the closing phenylalanine or tryptophan. The D gene is left open where the match is weak. Some rows have no size entry. The others give once, few or many, or a class for an expanded clone.

size: .
V: TRBV6-5
D: TRBD1
J: TRBJ2-3
DNA: TGTGCCAGCAGCGCAGGGACAGACACAGATACGCAGTATTTT
CDR3: CASSAGTDTDTQYF

size: .
V: TRBV19
D: .
J: TRBJ2-7
DNA: TGTGCCAGTAGTCCTAAGGTGGCGGATTCCTACGAGCAGTACTTC
CDR3: CASSPKVADSYEQYF

size: .
V: TRBV15
D: .
J: TRBJ1-5
DNA: TGTGCCACCAGCAGAGGCGACAGAATCAATCAGCCCCAGCATTTT
CDR3: CATSRGDRINQPQHF

size: .
V: TRBV5-4
D: .
J: TRBJ2-7
DNA: TGTGCCAGCAGCTTTGTTTCGAGACAATCCTACGAGCAGTACTTC
CDR3: CASSFVSRQSYEQYF

size: .
V: TRBV7-8
D: TRBD1
J: TRBJ1-5
DNA: TGTGCCAGCAGGAGACAGGGGGCCGTTCAGCCCCAGCATTTT
CDR3: CASRRQGAVQPQHF

size: .
V: TRBV5-4
D: .
J: TRBJ1-2
DNA: TGTGCCAGCAGCCCCCGGACAGACACCTATGGCTACACCTTC
CDR3: CASSPRTDTYGYTF

size: .
V: TRBV4-1
D: TRBD2
J: TRBJ2-1
DNA: TGCGCCAGCAGCCACCTAGCGGGAGCGAACAATGAGCAGTTCTTC
CDR3: CASSHLAGANNEQFF

size: few
V: TRBV5-4
D: TRBD2
J: TRBJ2-3
DNA: TGTGCCAGCAGCTGGCGGACTAGCGGGTACACAGATACGCAGTATTTT
CDR3: CASSWRTSGYTDTQYF

size: .
V: TRBV5-5
D: TRBD1
J: TRBJ1-4
DNA: TGTGCCAGCAGCCTACAGGGACAGGTGCGCGAAAAACTGTTTTTT
CDR3: CASSLQGQVREKLFF

size: .
V: TRBV12-3/TRBV12-4
D: .
J: TRBJ1-3
DNA: TGTGCCAGCAAGGTCGCGGATGGAAACACCATATATTTT
CDR3: CASKVADGNTIYF

size: .
V: TRBV7-9
D: .
J: TRBJ1-1
DNA: TGTGCCAGTTCCGCAGGGCTACCCACTGAAGCTTTCTTT
CDR3: CASSAGLPTEAFF

size: .
V: TRBV5-5
D: .
J: TRBJ1-1
DNA: TGTGCCAGCAGCTTGGACAGTTGGAACACTGAAGCTTTCTTT
CDR3: CASSLDSWNTEAFF

size: .
V: TRBV6-5
D: .
J: TRBJ2-7
DNA: TGTGCCAGCCTGTGGAGGGGATCGTACGAGCAGTACTTC
CDR3: CASLWRGSYEQYF

size: .
V: TRBV5-4
D: TRBD2
J: TRBJ2-1
DNA: TGTGCCAGCAGCGAGAAAGCGGGAGGGGGGTACAATGAGCAGTTCTTC
CDR3: CASSEKAGGGYNEQFF

size: few
V: TRBV4-1
D: .
J: TRBJ2-7
DNA: TGCGCCAGCAGCCAGTTAGCGGATGCCTACGAGCAGTACTTC
CDR3: CASSQLADAYEQYF

size: .
V: TRBV11-2
D: .
J: TRBJ2-2
DNA: TGTGCCAGCAGCTTGACGGGACACAAAACCGGGGAGCTGTTTTTT
CDR3: CASSLTGHKTGELFF

size: .
V: TRBV7-9
D: TRBD2
J: TRBJ2-1
DNA: TGTGCCAGCAGCCCGGGGAGGGGCGAGGTCCATGAGCAGTTCTTC
CDR3: CASSPGRGEVHEQFF

size: .
V: TRBV7-9
D: .
J: TRBJ2-5
DNA: TGTGCCAGCAGCGGAAGACAGGTCCCCGAGATAGAGACCCAGTACTTC
CDR3: CASSGRQVPEIETQYF

size: .
V: TRBV7-9
D: .
J: TRBJ1-4
DNA: TGTGCCAGCAGCTTAATGGGCGAAAAACTGTTTTTT
CDR3: CASSLMGEKLFF

size: .
V: TRBV2
D: .
J: TRBJ1-6
DNA: TGTGCCAGCAGTGTAACCGGGACACCGATTAATTCACCCCTCCACTTT
CDR3: CASSVTGTPINSPLHF

size: .
V: TRBV30
D: TRBD1
J: TRBJ1-5
DNA: TGTGCCTGGACGACAGGGACTAGTAGCAATCAGCCCCAGCATTTT
CDR3: CAWTTGTSSNQPQHF

size: .
V: TRBV5-1
D: TRBD1
J: TRBJ1-1
DNA: TGCGCCAGCAGACCTAGACAGGGAAGTACTGAAGCTTTCTTT
CDR3: CASRPRQGSTEAFF

size: .
V: TRBV15
D: TRBD1
J: TRBJ2-7
DNA: TGTGCCACCAGCAGAGGTGGACAGGGGGCCTACGAGCAGTACTTC
CDR3: CATSRGGQGAYEQYF

size: .
V: TRBV15
D: TRBD2
J: TRBJ2-7
DNA: TGTGCCACCAGCAGATCCACTAGCGGGGGAACCTACGAGCAGTACTTC
CDR3: CATSRSTSGGTYEQYF

size: .
V: TRBV7-6
D: .
J: TRBJ1-3
DNA: TGTGCCAGCAGCCCGAGCGGCTACTCTGGAAACACCATATATTTT
CDR3: CASSPSGYSGNTIYF

size: .
V: TRBV29-1
D: .
J: TRBJ2-1
DNA: TGCAGCGTTGAGGCAGACAATGAGCAGTTCTTC
CDR3: CSVEADNEQFF

size: .
V: TRBV20-1
D: .
J: TRBJ2-7
DNA: TGCAGTGCTAGAGGGAGGGGCGAGCAGTACTTC
CDR3: CSARGRGEQYF

size: .
V: TRBV15
D: .
J: TRBJ1-1
DNA: TGTGCCACCAGCAGGGCGGATGGCACTGAAGCTTTCTTT
CDR3: CATSRADGTEAFF

size: .
V: TRBV27
D: .
J: TRBJ1-6
DNA: TGTGCCAGCAGAAGGCTCCGGGGGGCTAGGTCACCCCTCCACTTT
CDR3: CASRRLRGARSPLHF

size: .
V: TRBV5-1
D: TRBD1
J: TRBJ2-2
DNA: TGCGCCAGCAGCTTGGGATGGGGACAGTACACCGGGGAGCTGTTTTTT
CDR3: CASSLGWGQYTGELFF

size: .
V: TRBV30
D: TRBD1
J: TRBJ2-7
DNA: TGTGCCTGGAGTGTGACAGGGCGGATCTACGAGCAGTACTTC
CDR3: CAWSVTGRIYEQYF

size: .
V: TRBV5-6
D: .
J: TRBJ2-1
DNA: TGTGCCAGCACCGGGGAGGCTAGCGACAATGAGCAGTTCTTC
CDR3: CASTGEASDNEQFF

size: .
V: TRBV5-4
D: TRBD2
J: TRBJ2-3
DNA: TGTGCCAGCAGCTTGCGGACTAGCGGCACAGATACGCAGTATTTT
CDR3: CASSLRTSGTDTQYF